The source of this TCR beta chain is a study of blood T cell repertoires in COVID-19. Looking at the study overall: Collection of acute and convalescent COVID-19 samples took place in the United States, Italy and Spain. In each case, the material was cDNA or gDNA derived from T cells, B-cell-depleted T cells, or PBMCs.

Seattle researchers signed up patients amid active infection and tracked them longitudinally. V lost 6 bases to trimming and J lost 7 bases, with 13 bases between them. This CDR3 is built from 12 residues. CDR1 MNHEY and CDR2 SVGAGI come from the germline V gene. This clone was seen more than once but under ten times. Original handling: Scientists estimated how many nucleated cells there were by amplifying reference gene primers. TCRdb keeps only in-frame clones here, not all; method: immunoSEQ multiplex PCR. Clone size and the V and J calls come from that table; the DNA yielded D and trimming. The data hold about 350,000 clones, with around 87% observed a single time.

The chain is built from TRBV6-5 and TRBJ2-7; tentative D call: TRBD2 (5 bases). Specimen: peripheral blood. The TCR originated in a woman in her fifties or sixties with COVID-19, enrolled during active disease. The CDR3 here is CASRTVTGEQYF. DNA of the CDR3: TGTGCCAGCAGGACGGTTACGGGAGAGCAGTACTTC.